The T cell receptor beta chain described here comes from a study of blood T cell repertoires in COVID-19. Turning to the study itself: From the United States, Italy and Spain came samples of acute and convalescent COVID-19. Sources were T cells, B-cell-depleted T cells, or PBMCs; the material itself was cDNA or gDNA.

In this sample, this clone turned up a few times. As originally analysed: Amplification with reference gene primers provided the estimates of nucleated cell counts. The assay was immunoSEQ multiplex PCR, and TCRdb's table has in-frame clones only and misses some. V and J calls plus clone size are reproduced from that table; the DNA served to infer D and trimming. The sample records about 90,000 clones, about 84% being singletons. The TCR sequence derives from a man older than 75 with active or convalescent COVID-19. Sequenced material: peripheral blood.

The CDR3 region is CASSLLSEKLFF. The CDR3 DNA reads as TGTGCCAGCAGCTTATTAAGCGAAAAACTGTTTTTT. The rearrangement joins TRBV11-2 to TRBJ1-4; D unclear. Trimming removed 2 bases from V and 8 bases from J, with 6 bases in between. From germline, CDR1 is SGHAT and CDR2 FQNNGV. The CDR3 length is 12 residues.